The 23 T cell receptor delta chains given below trace back to one sample, sequenced in a study of Vδ1+ human thymocytes. Overall study findings and caveats: In the thymus, TRG and TRD repertoires looked highly polyclonal with Gaussian CDR3 lengths.

RNA was extracted from the cells and then reverse transcribed. CDR3 amplicons came from multiplex PCR with pooled V-gene forward and constant-region reverse primers. TCRdb re-analyzed the multiplex PCR reads via CATT. The profile shows some 55,000 delta-chain clones, around 15% of them singletons. These receptors are not linked to any known antigen. The sequencing input was Vdelta1+ gamma-delta thymocytes from the thymus. Documented subset: FACS-sorted CD3+ TCRalphabeta- TCRVdelta1+ TCRVdelta2- thymocytes. Every receptor here comes from a boy younger than two who had congenital heart surgery.

V gene TRDV1 combines with J gene TRDJ1; D gene unclear. Germline CDR1 TSWWSYY, CDR2 QGS. Trimming left V 0 bases short and J 3 bases short, with 5 bases between. The CDR3 loop spans 13 amino acids. The CDR3: CALGELWPDKLIF. CDR3 DNA: TGTGCTCTTGGGGAACTATGGCCCGATAAACTCATCTTT.

This clone was seen a handful of times. The chain links TRDV1 to TRDJ1; 10 bases match TRDD3. Per germline, CDR1 TSWWSYY and CDR2 QGS. CDR3 length: 20 amino acids. J was trimmed by 5 bases and V by 2 bases; bases with no gene match: 20. DNA for the CDR3: TGTGCTCTTGGGGAAACACGACTGCAGGGTGTCTGGGGGATAACTGATAAACTCATCTTT. Translating it yields CALGETRLQGVWGITDKLIF.

This clone was recorded at least ten times. V gene TRDV2 combines with J gene TRDJ1, with D unclear. Germline CDR1 reads GEAIGNYY; CDR2 reads EKD. Trimming stripped 3 bases from V and 1 base from J, with 11 bases between. The CDR3 is made up of 14 amino acids. The CDR3 coding sequence is TGTGCCTGTGACTCCCAAAATGGCACCGATAAACTCATCTTT. The encoded protein is CACDSQNGTDKLIF.

The table lists this clone with many counts. This specimen includes other DNA sequences encoding the same CDR3. The chain uses TRDV2 and TRDJ3; D may be TRDD3 (6 bases). V was cut by 4 bases and J by 3 bases, with 18 bases left in between. Germline CDR1 GEAIGNYY, CDR2 EKD. CDR3 length equals 18 residues. CDR3 nucleotide sequence: TGTGCCTGTGAGTCTTTGGGGATTCGGGACTGGGACACCCGACAGATGTTTTTC. Its protein product is CACESLGIRDWDTRQMFF.

This clone was picked up many times. The rearrangement joins TRDV2 to TRDJ1; D may correspond to TRDD2 or TRDD3 (5 bases each). Trimming removed 5 bases at V and 4 bases at J, with 28 bases between. The CDR3 length is 18 residues. The germline CDR1 and CDR2 sequences are GEAIGNYY and EKD. CDR3 DNA sequence: TGTGCCTGTGTTTACTTCCGGCTACCCATGGGGTCCGTCGATAAACTCATCTTT. Translation: CACVYFRLPMGSVDKLIF.

V usage is TRDV1 and J usage is TRDJ1, with D maybe TRDD3 (5 bases). Trimming left V 1 base short and J 0 bases short, with 21 bases between. Per germline, CDR1 TSWWSYY and CDR2 QGS. This CDR3 is built from 19 residues. CDR3: CALGEPGTPLCQYTDKLIF. The CDR3 DNA follows: TGTGCTCTTGGGGAACCGGGGACACCCCTATGCCAGTACACCGATAAACTCATCTTT.

This clone has just a few counts. J is TRDJ1 and V is TRDV1, with D tentatively TRDD2 or TRDD3 (5 bases each). This CDR3 comprises 17 residues. Trimming took off 6 bases at V and 2 bases at J, with 22 bases between the two ends. Germline CDR1 reads TSWWSYY; CDR2 reads QGS. Here the CDR3 reads CALGKLPTPGWTDKLIF. The DNA of the CDR3 is TGTGCTCTTGGAAAACTTCCGACCCCTGGGTGGACCGATAAACTCATCTTT.

This clone showed up just a few times. The V call is TRDV1, the J call TRDJ1; 7 nucleotides agree with TRDD3. V lost 3 bases and J lost 0; bases outside the gene matches: 7. The V gene's germline CDR1 is TSWWSYY and CDR2 QGS. The CDR3 is 16 residues long. The CDR3 coding sequence is TGTGCTCTTGGGGACCCCCACCTGGGGGACACCGATAAACTCATCTTT. Protein: CALGDPHLGDTDKLIF.

The chain employs TRDV1 and TRDJ1, with 12 bases lining up with TRDD3. With V trimmed by 1 base and J by 0 bases, 39 bases remained unmatched. Per the germline V gene, CDR1 is TSWWSYY and CDR2 is QGS. The CDR3 has 29 amino acids. Written as DNA, the CDR3 is TGTGCTCTTGGGGAACGCCCACCCGGCCTTCCTAGGATTGCTGGGGGATACGCGGGTCTCAAATGGCACACCGATAAACTCATCTTT. Translating it yields CALGERPPGLPRIAGGYAGLKWHTDKLIF.

This chain connects TRDV1 to TRDJ1; D possibly corresponds to TRDD3 (5 bases). The germline V gene encodes CDR1 TSWWSYY and CDR2 QGS. V lost 2 bases and J lost 6, with 13 bases in between. This CDR3 is 14 amino acids long. The CDR3 region is CALGEGVLEYKLIF. CDR3 DNA sequence: TGTGCTCTTGGGGAAGGCGTACTGGAATATAAACTCATCTTT.

The J gene is TRDJ1, the V gene TRDV3; 7 bases line up with TRDD3. The CDR3 is made up of 15 amino acids. Trimming removed 4 bases from V and 9 bases from J; junction bases left unmatched: 20. Germline CDR1 TVYSNPD, CDR2 GDNSRS (reference sequence). The CDR3 region is CASPPGDAILWELIF. The CDR3 nucleotides read TGTGCCTCCCCCCCGGGGGATGCAATACTGTGGGAACTCATCTTT.

The chain recombines TRDV1 with TRDJ1; 9 bases match TRDD2. This CDR3 comprises 16 residues. Germline V gene lookup returns CDR1 TSWWSYY and CDR2 QGS. Trimming took 0 bases from V and 8 from J; bases not matched to a gene: 10. CDR3 nucleotide sequence: TGTGCTCTTGGGGAACTGACCTTCCTACGGGACCCGAAACTCATCTTT. Amino acids: CALGELTFLRDPKLIF.

This clone was seen more than once but under ten times. The chain is built from TRDV1 and TRDJ1; D is perhaps TRDD3 (5 bases). Germline V CDR1 and CDR2: TSWWSYY, QGS. The CDR3 covers 20 residues. Trimming cost V 2 bases and J 0 bases, with 25 bases left between them. This CDR3 is CALGESVSAGVKAYTDKLIF. The CDR3 nucleotides are TGTGCTCTTGGGGAATCGGTCTCGGCGGGGGTCAAGGCTTACACCGATAAACTCATCTTT.

The chain recombines TRDV1 with TRDJ1; 7 bases fit TRDD3. The germline gives CDR1 TSWWSYY, CDR2 QGS. There are 21 residues in the CDR3. V trimming: 0 bases; J trimming: 3 bases; junction bases outside the gene matches: 22. CDR3 protein: CALGELGLRRWGWGAPDKLIF. In DNA, the CDR3 is TGTGCTCTTGGGGAACTGGGACTACGAAGGTGGGGCTGGGGGGCCCCCGATAAACTCATCTTT.

This clone was found a few times. V and J are TRDV1 and TRDJ1, with 7 nucleotides matching TRDD3. Germline V lookup: CDR1 TSWWSYY, CDR2 QGS. CDR3 length: 21 residues. V was pared by 6 bases and J by 2 bases, with 27 bases of the junction left unmatched. CDR3 nucleotides: TGTGCTCTTGGTCTCGGCTTCCCTAATTTTTACTGGGGATCCCCGACCGATAAACTCATCTTT. Translation gives CALGLGFPNFYWGSPTDKLIF.

The chain uses TRDV1 and TRDJ1; D gene uncertain. Trimming shortened V by 1 base and J by 2 bases, and 17 bases separated the two germline ends. From germline, CDR1 is TSWWSYY and CDR2 QGS. This CDR3 comprises 17 residues. Here the CDR3 DNA reads TGTGCTCTTGGGGAACGACACCGCGGCCGTAAAACCGATAAACTCATCTTT. It encodes CALGERHRGRKTDKLIF.

The genes are TRDV1 and TRDJ1; D gene unclear. Trimming took 2 bases from V and 3 from J, leaving 13 bases between them. The germline gives CDR1 TSWWSYY, CDR2 QGS. This CDR3 has 15 amino acids. In nucleotides, the CDR3 is TGTGCTCTTGGGGAAATTTCGGGTTGGTCCGATAAACTCATCTTT. Residues: CALGEISGWSDKLIF.

The chain links TRDV1 to TRDJ1; 12 bases fit TRDD3. Germline trimming cut 6 bases from V and 4 bases from J; bases unmatched to any gene: 27. Germline V gene data show CDR1 as TSWWSYY and CDR2 as QGS. The CDR3 length is 22 residues. This chain's CDR3 is CALGALRLFLLGDTVCHDKLIF. Here the CDR3 DNA reads TGTGCTCTTGGAGCATTACGTTTATTCTTACTGGGGGATACCGTTTGTCACGATAAACTCATCTTT.

This clone was observed a few times. The chain has TRDV1 and TRDJ1, with D possibly matching TRDD3 (5 bases). Germline V gene sequence: CDR1 TSWWSYY, CDR2 QGS. Trimming took 2 bases from V and 0 from J, leaving 13 bases between them. CDR3 length equals 16 residues. Here the CDR3 reads CALGEGRGPYTDKLIF. For the CDR3, the DNA is TGTGCTCTTGGGGAAGGGAGGGGACCGTACACCGATAAACTCATCTTT.

The rearrangement joins TRDV1 to TRDJ1; 12 bases are shared with TRDD3. V shed 1 base and J 10 bases; nucleotides not matched to a gene: 22. CDR1 and CDR2 (germline): TSWWSYY, QGS. The CDR3 length is 20 residues. The CDR3 reads CALGEQSSLGSWGIRQGLIF. CDR3 in DNA: TGTGCTCTTGGGGAACAATCAAGCCTCGGGAGCTGGGGGATACGCCAGGGACTCATCTTT.

The rearrangement uses TRDV1 and TRDJ1, with 11 bases aligning to TRDD3. The CDR3 has 20 residues. Germline CDR1 reads TSWWSYY; CDR2 reads QGS. The J segment lost 0 bases and the V segment lost 0 bases, leaving 12 bases of the junction unmatched. CDR3 protein: CALGELIGGGGYAYTDKLIF. As DNA, the CDR3 is TGTGCTCTTGGGGAACTCATAGGAGGTGGGGGATACGCTTACACCGATAAACTCATCTTT.

The chain has TRDV1 and TRDJ1, with TRDD2 matching 9 bases. The CDR3 covers 23 residues. V lost 4 bases, J lost 0 bases, and 27 bases stayed unmatched. Germline-derived CDR1 and CDR2 are TSWWSYY and QGS. The CDR3 coding sequence is TGTGCTCTTGGGGTCACGCTGGCCTTCCTACCGCAGGGGTTGGCTCGGTACACCGATAAACTCATCTTT. It codes for CALGVTLAFLPQGLARYTDKLIF.

This clone was recorded a few times. This chain connects TRDV1 to TRDJ1; 12 nucleotides match TRDD3. Germline-derived CDR1 and CDR2 are TSWWSYY and QGS. CDR3 length equals 18 residues. J was trimmed by 3 bases and V by 2 bases; bases with no gene match: 10. CDR3 sequence (DNA): TGTGCTCTTGGGGAATCCCCGTACTGGGGGATACTCCCCGATAAACTCATCTTT. It yields the protein CALGESPYWGILPDKLIF.